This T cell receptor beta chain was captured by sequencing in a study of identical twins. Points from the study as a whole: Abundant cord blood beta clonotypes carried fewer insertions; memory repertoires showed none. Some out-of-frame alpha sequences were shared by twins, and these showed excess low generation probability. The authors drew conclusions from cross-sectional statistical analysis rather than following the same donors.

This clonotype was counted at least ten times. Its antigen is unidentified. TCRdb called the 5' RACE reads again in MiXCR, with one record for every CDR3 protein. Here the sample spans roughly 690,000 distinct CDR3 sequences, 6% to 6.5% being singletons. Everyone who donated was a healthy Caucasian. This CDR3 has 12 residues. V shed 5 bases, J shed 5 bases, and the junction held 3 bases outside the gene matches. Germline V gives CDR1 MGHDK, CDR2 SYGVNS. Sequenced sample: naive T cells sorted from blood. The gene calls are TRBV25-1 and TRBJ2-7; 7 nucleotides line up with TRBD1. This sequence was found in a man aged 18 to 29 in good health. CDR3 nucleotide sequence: TGTGCCAGCAGTAAAGGGGGCGACGAGCAGTACTTC. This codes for CASSKGGDEQYF.